A single sample gave rise to the 32 T cell receptor beta chains below, sequenced in a study of molecular identifiers for immune sequencing clone quantification. TCRdb re-analysed the PCR reads in MiXCR, keeping a single row per CDR3 protein. The table includes around 470,000 distinct CDR3 sequences, roughly 26% detected once. Sequencing was carried out using naive CD8+ T cells from blood, with Jurkat cell RNA spiked in. Subset: FACS-sorted CD8+CD4-CCR7+CD45RA+ naive T cells. All receptors derive from a human donor in good health. Some libraries in this study had Jurkat cell RNA spiked in.

Notes on this clonotype: With a much larger clone just one base away, this may be a read error. The chain couples TRBV7-8 to TRBJ2-3; 10 positions match TRBD2. Germline V gene data show CDR1 as SGHVS and CDR2 as FQNEAQ. This CDR3 region has 16 residues. CDR3 residues: CASSLESGGAADTQDF. The CDR3 coding sequence is TGTGCCAGCAGTCTAGAGAGCGGGGGGGCCGCAGATACGCAGGATTTT.

The CDR3 coding sequence is TGTGCCAGCAGCTCCAAGGACGGAAATCAGCCCCAGCATTTT. This translates into CASSSKDGNQPQHF. The chain joins TRBV7-7 to TRBJ1-5; D is unclear. Between the trimmed V and J ends, which lost 4 bases and 4 bases, there was a span of 11 bases. The CDR3 contains 14 residues. From germline, CDR1 is SSHAT and CDR2 FNYEAQ (reference sequence).

In the case of this clonotype: A much larger clone lies one base from this, so it may be a read error. The CDR3 does not close with the conserved phenylalanine or tryptophan, likely indicating a read error. The chain joins TRBV29-1 to TRBJ1-2; D not resolved. V gave up 5 bases and J gave up 11 bases, with 21 bases separating them. Germline lookup yields CDR1 SQVTM and CDR2 ANQGSEA. This CDR3 region has 13 residues. The CDR3 DNA follows: TGCAGCGTTAAGGCCGGTTCGGATATCCCTTACACCTAC. Protein sequence: CSVKAGSDIPYTY.

This chain joins TRBV7-9 and TRBJ1-2, with TRBD1 matching over 10 bases. This CDR3 comprises 16 residues. V was clipped by 2 bases and J by 9 bases; unmatched bases: 12. Per the germline V gene, CDR1 is SEHNR and CDR2 is FQNEAQ (reference sequence). In DNA form, the CDR3 reads TGTGCCAGCAGCTTAAGCTCCCGGGACAGGGGATTTAGCTACACCTTC. Encoded protein: CASSLSSRDRGFSYTF.

The rearrangement links TRBV30 to TRBJ2-3; D not resolved. CDR3 length: 14 residues. V was cut by 8 bases and J by 1 base, with 16 bases left in between. Germline V CDR1 and CDR2: GTSNPN, SVGIG (reference sequence). This CDR3 reads CAGRRTPGTDTQYF. The CDR3 region has the DNA TGTGCCGGAAGGCGAACGCCTGGCACAGATACGCAGTATTTT.

On this clonotype itself: This may be a read error, as it is one base from a much larger clone. The genes are TRBV12-3 or TRBV12-4 and TRBJ1-1; 10 bases agree with TRBD1. V was clipped by 2 bases and J by 8 bases; unmatched bases: 2. The CDR3 consists of 13 residues. The CDR3 DNA sequence: TGTGCCAGCAGTTTACCGGACAGGGGGGAAGCTTTCTTT. It yields the protein CASSLPDRGEAFF.

In this sample, this clonotype turned up a few times. The V and J genes are TRBV27 and TRBJ2-7, with a possible D match to TRBD2 (6 bases). The CDR3 is made up of 14 amino acids. CDR1 and CDR2 from the germline V gene are MNHEY and SMNVEV (reference sequence). Trimming shortened V by 3 bases and J by 3 bases, and 12 bases separated the two germline ends. The CDR3 bases are TGTGCCAGCAGTTTCCGCTCCGGGAGCTACGAGCAGTACTTC. Translated: CASSFRSGSYEQYF.

A few counts support this clonotype. This rearrangement joins TRBV7-2 to TRBJ2-7; D perhaps matches TRBD1 (7 bases). This CDR3 contains 15 residues. Germline CDR1 reads SGHTA; CDR2 reads FQGNSA. V was shortened by 0 bases and J by 3 bases, with 12 bases between the two germline ends. For the CDR3, the DNA is TGTGCCAGCAGCTTAGCGAGCCAGGGGGGCTACGAGCAGTACTTC. It translates to CASSLASQGGYEQYF.

About this clonotype: An end of the junction differs from the germline gene, which may be a read error. The rearrangement uses TRBV6-2 or TRBV6-3 and TRBJ1-5; D is ambiguous. CDR3 length: 16 residues. From germline, CDR1 is MNHEY and CDR2 SVGEGT. In nucleotides, the CDR3 is TGTGCCCGCAGTTACTCTGGATCTACTCCGCCTCAGCCCCCGCATTTT. As protein: CARSYSGSTPPQPPHF.

About this clonotype itself: A much larger clone sits a single nucleotide away, making a read error possible. The CDR3 loop is CASSPTAGTSGSLLSYEQYF. In nucleotides, the CDR3 is TGTGCCAGCAGCCCGACCGCGGGGACTAGCGGGAGTCTCCTTTCCTACGAGCAGTACTTC. The chain carries TRBV7-9 and TRBJ2-7; 14 nucleotides match TRBD2. This CDR3 is 20 amino acids long. The germline V gene encodes CDR1 SEHNR and CDR2 FQNEAQ (reference sequence). With V trimmed by 5 bases and J by 1 base, 16 bases remained unmatched.

This clonotype has just a few counts. This sequence joins TRBV18 and TRBJ1-1; D call uncertain. Per the germline V gene, CDR1 is KGHSH and CDR2 is LQKENI. This CDR3 comprises 16 residues. Trimming cost V 0 bases and J 0 bases, with 11 bases left between them. CDR3 nucleotide sequence: TGTGCCAGCTCACCACCGTGGATAGGATTGAACACTGAAGCTTTCTTT. Its translation is CASSPPWIGLNTEAFF.

Many counts were recorded for this clonotype. The rearrangement joins TRBV29-1 to TRBJ2-3, with 7 nucleotides matching TRBD2. The CDR3 sequence is 13 residues long. V lost 7 bases to trimming and J lost 4 bases; unmatched junction nucleotides: 8. Germline-derived CDR1 and CDR2 are SQVTM and ANQGSEA. This CDR3 reads CSAEAGPADTQYF. CDR3 DNA: TGCAGCGCCGAAGCGGGGCCTGCAGATACGCAGTATTTT.

The chain is built from TRBV27 and TRBJ2-6, with D tentatively TRBD1 (6 bases). Trimming removed 5 bases from V and 0 bases from J, with 11 bases in between. The CDR3 length is 16 residues. CDR1 is MNHEY and CDR2 is SMNVEV in the germline V gene (reference sequence). The CDR3 sequence is CASSRQDYSGANVLTF. In nucleotides, the CDR3 is TGTGCCAGCAGTAGACAGGATTACTCTGGGGCCAACGTCCTGACTTTC.

V usage is TRBV4-1 and J usage is TRBJ2-7; 7 bases are a match to TRBD2. This CDR3 has 15 amino acids. The junction had 11 bases not matched to a gene; V was cut back by 4 bases and J by 5 bases. Germline V gene lookup returns CDR1 MGHRA and CDR2 YSYEKL. The CDR3 sequence is CASSPIRGGMNEQYF. CDR3 bases: TGCGCCAGCAGCCCCATTAGGGGAGGGATGAACGAGCAGTACTTC.

This clonotype was counted a few times. Since a much larger clone is just one base distant, this may be a read error. The J gene is TRBJ1-1, the V gene TRBV2, with no clear D. The CDR3 runs to 14 residues. The V end lost 4 bases, the J end lost 6 bases, and 15 bases lay between the germline ends. Germline CDR1 reads SNHLY; CDR2 reads FYNNEI. This CDR3 reads CASSVSAGNPEAFF. The CDR3 DNA reads as TGTGCCAGCAGTGTCTCTGCGGGAAACCCTGAAGCTTTCTTT.

This clonotype was detected a few times. A much larger clone lies a single base off, so this may be a read error. The chain joins TRBV12-3 or TRBV12-4 to TRBJ1-1; 9 bases are a match to TRBD1. The CDR3 totals 16 residues. V was pared by 0 bases and J by 3 bases, with 5 bases of the junction left unmatched. The CDR3 loop is CASSLAPDRGDTEAFF. CDR3 DNA: TGTGCCAGCAGTTTAGCCCCGGACAGGGGAGACACTGAAGCTTTCTTT.

At least ten counts were recorded for this clonotype. The V and J genes are TRBV27 and TRBJ2-3; D is unclear. Trimming left V 5 bases short and J 8 bases short, with 11 bases between. The CDR3 consists of 12 residues. Germline assignment: CDR1 MNHEY and CDR2 SMNVEV (reference sequence). CDR3 sequence (DNA): TGTGCCAGCAGTCCTTTTGGTGGTACGCAGTATTTT. Protein product: CASSPFGGTQYF.

This clonotype was detected a few times. The chain couples TRBV28 to TRBJ2-7, with 11 nucleotides matching TRBD1. The trim removed 3 bases at V and 2 bases at J, leaving 6 bases unmatched. The CDR3 contains 16 residues. The germline V gene has CDR1 MDHEN and CDR2 SYDVKM. CDR3 region: CASSLGQGGRPYEQYF. The CDR3 DNA follows: TGTGCCAGCAGTTTGGGACAGGGGGGGCGGCCCTACGAGCAGTACTTC.

Concerning this clonotype: At one end, the junction sequence differs from germline, possibly due to a read error. This chain joins TRBV24-1 and TRBJ2-1, with D hard to call. The CDR3 is 14 residues long. The germline gives CDR1 KGHDR, CDR2 SFDVKD. CDR3 sequence reads: CATSDSGIYSEQFF. For the CDR3, the DNA is TGTGCCACCAGTGATTCGGGCATCTACAGTGAGCAGTTCTTC.

Details on this clonotype: One end of the junction varies from germline; a read error may be responsible. This chain uses TRBV12-3 or TRBV12-4 with TRBJ2-3; perhaps D is TRBD1 or TRBD2 (6 bases each). The CDR3 covers 18 residues. The CDR3, as DNA: TGTCCCAGCAGATCTAGTTTCGGGGGCCTAACGGGCACAGATACGCAGTATTTT. Translated: CPSRSSFGGLTGTDTQYF.

In this sample, this clonotype turned up many times. The V gene is TRBV13, the J gene TRBJ1-3, with D hard to call. The V gene lost 6 bases and the J gene lost 0 bases, with 9 bases spanning the gap. The CDR3 contains 14 residues. Germline V gene data show CDR1 as PRHDT and CDR2 as FYEKMQ (reference sequence). This CDR3 reads CASSITVSGNTIYF. The CDR3 coding sequence is TGTGCCAGCAGTATCACAGTCTCTGGAAACACCATATATTTT.

The V and J genes are TRBV12-3 or TRBV12-4 and TRBJ2-2; 13 bases agree with TRBD2. The CDR3 length is 19 residues. V was clipped by 1 base and J by 6 bases; unmatched bases: 11. As DNA, the CDR3 is TGTGCCAGCAGTTTAGTCCCACTAGCGGGAGGGGGTTTCGCCGGGGAGCTGTTTTTT. Encoded protein: CASSLVPLAGGGFAGELFF.

As to this clonotype: A much larger clone lies a single base off, so this may be a read error. This chain joins TRBV19 and TRBJ1-5; the D gene is possibly TRBD1 (5 bases). This CDR3 contains 14 residues. Germline V lookup: CDR1 LNHDA, CDR2 SQIVND (reference sequence). The CDR3 nucleotides are TGTGCCAGTAGTTTCGGGACGCGAAACCAGCCCCCGCATTTT. Its translation: CASSFGTRNQPPHF.

The chain carries TRBV30 and TRBJ2-2, with D tentatively TRBD1 (7 bases). Germline V gives CDR1 GTSNPN, CDR2 SVGIG (reference sequence). V was trimmed by 4 bases and J by 1 base, leaving 16 bases between them. This CDR3 is 16 amino acids long. This CDR3 is CAWNGGTELNTGELFF. CDR3 nucleotides: TGTGCCTGGAATGGCGGGACAGAACTGAACACCGGGGAGCTGTTTTTT.

Worth noting for this clonotype: The CDR3 carries no conserved terminal phenylalanine or tryptophan, so it likely arises from a read error. No DNA is shown, since the ends of the CDR3 on it are uncertain; the CDR3 is the one TCRdb lists. This rearrangement joins TRBV9 to TRBJ2-5; TRBD1, the table's D call, lacks a check against the DNA. The CDR3 comprises 12 residues, both ends counted. Looked up from germline, CDR1 is SGDLS and CDR2 is YYNGEE. The CDR3 loop reads CASSVSCAVLTS.

This clonotype appeared many times. The chain carries TRBV28 and TRBJ1-4; D gene uncertain. CDR1 is MDHEN, CDR2 SYDVKM, per germline. The CDR3 is 14 residues long. Trimming took 2 bases from V and 7 from J, leaving 11 bases between them. The CDR3 loop is CASSLPTGGEKLFF. In DNA, the CDR3 is TGTGCCAGCAGTTTACCGACCGGTGGTGAAAAACTGTTTTTT. The entire variable domain, with the rest obtained from reference TRBV28 and TRBJ1-4, is as follows: DVKVTQSSRYLVKRTGEKVFLECVQDMDHENMFWYRQDPGLGLRLIYFSYDVKMKEKGDIPEGYSVSREKKERFSLILESASTNQTSMYLCASSLPTGGEKLFFGSGTQLSVL.

The gene calls are TRBV6-2 or TRBV6-3 and TRBJ2-7; 11 bases are shared with TRBD2. V trimming: 2 bases; J trimming: 4 bases; junction bases outside the gene matches: 7. There are 16 residues in the CDR3. Germline CDR1 MNHEY, CDR2 SVGEGT. The CDR3 region has the DNA TGTGCCAGCAGTTACAGTCTAGCGGGAGGACGGTACGAGCAGTACTTC. Protein: CASSYSLAGGRYEQYF.

This clonotype appeared a few times. V gene TRBV30 combines with J gene TRBJ2-3; 8 nucleotides agree with TRBD2. V lost 0 bases to trimming and J lost 2 bases; unmatched junction nucleotides: 4. This CDR3 region has 15 residues. Germline-derived CDR1 and CDR2 are GTSNPN and SVGIG (reference sequence). The CDR3 here is CAWSVLAGLTDTQYF. The CDR3 region has the DNA TGTGCCTGGAGTGTGTTAGCGGGGCTCACAGATACGCAGTATTTT.

This clonotype was detected a few times. CDR3 nucleotides: TGTGCCAGCAGTTTAGTTCAGGGGCTTATCCGGGAGCAGTACTTC. Protein sequence: CASSLVQGLIREQYF. V and J are TRBV27 and TRBJ2-7; tentatively, D is TRBD1 (6 bases). The CDR3 spans 15 residues. Per the germline V gene, CDR1 is MNHEY and CDR2 is SMNVEV (reference sequence). The V gene lost 2 bases and the J gene lost 7 bases, with 18 bases spanning the gap.

Only a few counts were recorded for this clonotype. An end of the junction differs from the germline gene, which may be a read error. The gene calls are TRBV7-7 and TRBJ2-5, with 8 positions matching TRBD2. CDR3 length: 15 amino acids. Per germline, CDR1 SSHAT and CDR2 FNYEAQ (reference sequence). CDR3 loop: CASGLAGGSQETQYF. For the CDR3, the DNA is TGTGCCAGCGGCTTGGCGGGGGGTTCACAAGAGACCCAGTACTTC.

The gene calls are TRBV6-5 and TRBJ2-3; D is perhaps TRBD1 or TRBD2 (6 bases each). CDR1 is MNHEY and CDR2 is SVGAGI in the germline V gene. This CDR3 comprises 16 residues. The V gene lost 4 bases and the J gene lost 1 base, with 15 bases spanning the gap. CDR3 loop: CASSCPTGGGTDTQYF. The CDR3 DNA reads TGTGCCAGCAGTTGCCCGACAGGAGGGGGCACAGATACGCAGTATTTT.

In regard to this clonotype: This clone may be a read error of a much larger clone one base away. The J gene is TRBJ1-1, the V gene TRBV7-9, with D unclear. This CDR3 contains 12 residues. The germline V gene encodes CDR1 SEHNR and CDR2 FQNEAQ (reference sequence). In DNA form, the CDR3 reads TGTGCCATCAGCTCAAAGACCACTGGGGCTTTCTTT. It is translated as CAISSKTTGAFF.